This TCR beta chain originates from a study of OX40 agonist ivuxolimab in advanced cancers. Turning to the study itself: Melanoma, hepatocellular carcinoma, head and neck or renal cell cancer occurred in dose-escalation patients. With a range of roughly 20 to 85, age averaged about 58 years, and roughly 80% were male. Broader study findings: Clonal expansion by week 6 occurred in CD4+ and CD8+ blood T cells (at 0.1 to 3.0 mg/kg).

Clones were read by immunoSEQ multiplex PCR, and TCRdb kept only the in-frame ones, dropping some. The data show fewer than 75,000 clones, roughly nine tenths seen once. The junction had 5 bases not matched to a gene; V was cut back by 5 bases and J by 8 bases. CDR3 length: 13 amino acids. In germline, CDR1 is MNHEY, CDR2 SMNVEV (reference sequence). For this clone: The antigen is unknown.

This chain joins TRBV27 and TRBJ2-1; 8 nucleotides match TRBD1. The origin of this receptor is an adult with an advanced solid tumor such as melanoma, head and neck, liver or kidney cancer. This material consisted of CD4+ or CD8+ T cells sorted from blood, taken in a trial of the OX40 agonist ivuxolimab. This chain's CDR3 is CASSPSGGHEQFF. Here the CDR3 DNA reads TGTGCCAGCAGTCCCTCAGGGGGCCATGAGCAGTTCTTC.